The subject of this entry is one TCR beta chain. This sample stems from a study of blood T cell repertoires in COVID-19. Study-level background: COVID-19 samples collected from the United States, Italy and Spain covered acute and convalescent phases. Sources were T cells, B-cell-depleted T cells, or PBMCs; the material itself was cDNA or gDNA.

V was cut by 12 bases and J by 6 bases, with 26 bases left in between. The CDR3 spans 17 residues. Germline values: CDR1 KGHDR, CDR2 SFDVKD. Authors' processing steps: Counts of nucleated cells, estimated from reference gene primer amplification, were obtained. Here immunoSEQ multiplex PCR was the method, and the copy in TCRdb shows in-frame clones only, minus some. V, J and clone size were drawn from that table, and D and trimming were deduced from the DNA. The table includes just over 650,000 clones, 70% to 90% detected once. This receptor was identified in a woman in her late teens or twenties with acute or convalescent COVID-19. Sequencing was carried out using peripheral blood. V and J are TRBV24-1 and TRBJ1-6; D gene unclear. The CDR3 loop is CASQEDQIDNANSPLHF. DNA for the CDR3: TGTGCCTCCCAGGAGGATCAGATAGACAACGCTAATTCACCCCTCCACTTT.